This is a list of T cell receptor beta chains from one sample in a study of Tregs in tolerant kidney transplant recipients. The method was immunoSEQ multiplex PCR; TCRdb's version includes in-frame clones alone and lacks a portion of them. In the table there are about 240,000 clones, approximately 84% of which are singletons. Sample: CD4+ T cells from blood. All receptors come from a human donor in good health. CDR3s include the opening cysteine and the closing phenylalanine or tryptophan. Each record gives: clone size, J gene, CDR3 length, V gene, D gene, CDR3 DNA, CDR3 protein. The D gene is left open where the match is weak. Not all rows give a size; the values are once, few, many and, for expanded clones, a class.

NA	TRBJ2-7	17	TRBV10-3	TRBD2	TGTGCCATCAGTGAAAGTGGGAGGGATTTGGGATCCTACGAGCAGTACTTC	CAISESGRDLGSYEQYF
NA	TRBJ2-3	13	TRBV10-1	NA	TGCGCCAGCGGGAGACATTCCGAAGATACGCAGTATTTT	CASGRHSEDTQYF
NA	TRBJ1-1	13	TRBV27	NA	TGTGCCGCGGGAGACCCAATGAACACTGAAGCTTTCTTT	CAAGDPMNTEAFF
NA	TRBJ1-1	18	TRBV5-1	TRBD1	TGCGCCAGCAGCTCCTCCCATGGGGTGACAGGGATCGACACTGAAGCTTTCTTT	CASSSSHGVTGIDTEAFF
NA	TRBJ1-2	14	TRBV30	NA	TGTGCCTGGAGTCCGGGACCGACCTCGGCGGGCTACACCTTC	CAWSPGPTSAGYTF
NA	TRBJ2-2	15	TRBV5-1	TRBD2	TGCGCCAGCAGCTATCAAGCGGGGATCGCCGGGGAGCTGTTTTTT	CASSYQAGIAGELFF
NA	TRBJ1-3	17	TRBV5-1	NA	TGCGCCAGCAGCTTGGCCCCCACAGGTGACTCTGGAAACACCATATATTTT	CASSLAPTGDSGNTIYF
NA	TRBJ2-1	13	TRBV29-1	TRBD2	TGCAGCGTTGTATCCAGCGGGAGGTTTATGCAGTTCTTC	CSVVSSGRFMQFF
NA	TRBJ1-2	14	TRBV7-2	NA	TGTGCCAGCAGCGCCAATGGGAGGGCCTATGGCTACACCTTC	CASSANGRAYGYTF
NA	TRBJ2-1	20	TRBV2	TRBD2	TGTGCCAGCAGTGAAAGGTTGCTAGCGGGGGGTTCTAGCTCCTACAATGAGCAGTTCTTC	CASSERLLAGGSSSYNEQFF
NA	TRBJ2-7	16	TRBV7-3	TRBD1	TGTGCCAGCAGCTTAGGCGGACAGGGGGCCGCCTACGAGCAGTACTTC	CASSLGGQGAAYEQYF
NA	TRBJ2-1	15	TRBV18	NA	TGTGCCAGCTCGCCCGAACTAAGCTCCTACAATGAGCAGTTCTTC	CASSPELSSYNEQFF
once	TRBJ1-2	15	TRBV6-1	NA	TGTGCCAGCAGTGGGGTTTGGCCCAGGGCTCCCGGCTACACCTTC	CASSGVWPRAPGYTF
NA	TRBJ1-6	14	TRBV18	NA	TGTGCCAGCTCACCACCCGAAAGGAATTCACCCCTCCACTTT	CASSPPERNSPLHF
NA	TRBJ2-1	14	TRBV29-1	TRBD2	TGCAGCGTTGGAAGGGACTACCTCTACAATGAGCAGTTCTTC	CSVGRDYLYNEQFF
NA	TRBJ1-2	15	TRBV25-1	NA	TGTGCCAGCTCTGAGGGGCGGTCCTTAGGATATGGCTACACCTTC	CASSEGRSLGYGYTF
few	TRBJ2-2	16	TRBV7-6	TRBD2	TGTGCCAGCAGCTTGATCGTCGGGGAGGGCACCGGGGAGCTGTTTTTT	CASSLIVGEGTGELFF
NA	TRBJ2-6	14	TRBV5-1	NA	TGCGCCAGCAGCTTGGAATATGGGGCCAACGTCCTGACTTTC	CASSLEYGANVLTF
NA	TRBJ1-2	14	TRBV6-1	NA	TGTGCCAGCAGTGAAACAGACCTTAACTATGGCTACACCTTC	CASSETDLNYGYTF